The entry below gives a single TCR beta chain sequence along with its context. The junction differs from germline at one of its ends, possibly a read error. This sample is part of a study of blood T cell repertoires in COVID-19. In the study overall: The United States, Italy and Spain provided the acute and convalescent COVID-19 samples. From T cells, B-cell-depleted T cells, or PBMCs came the material, which was cDNA or gDNA.

Per germline, CDR1 SSHAT and CDR2 FNYEAQ (reference sequence). The CDR3 extends over 20 amino acids. Method: immunoSEQ multiplex PCR; TCRdb's copy keeps in-frame clones and lacks some. The data show 110,000 to 150,000 clones, around 83% seen once. This sequence joins TRBV7-7 and TRBJ2-2, with 8 bases that match TRBD2. The receptor was isolated from an elderly woman with acute or convalescent COVID-19. Sequences were obtained from peripheral blood. CDR3 residues: CASSTSRGGQRGPNTGELFF. For the CDR3, the DNA is TGTGCTAGCAGCACTTCCCGGGGTGGCCAGCGGGGGCCGAACACCGGGGAGCTGTTTTTT.